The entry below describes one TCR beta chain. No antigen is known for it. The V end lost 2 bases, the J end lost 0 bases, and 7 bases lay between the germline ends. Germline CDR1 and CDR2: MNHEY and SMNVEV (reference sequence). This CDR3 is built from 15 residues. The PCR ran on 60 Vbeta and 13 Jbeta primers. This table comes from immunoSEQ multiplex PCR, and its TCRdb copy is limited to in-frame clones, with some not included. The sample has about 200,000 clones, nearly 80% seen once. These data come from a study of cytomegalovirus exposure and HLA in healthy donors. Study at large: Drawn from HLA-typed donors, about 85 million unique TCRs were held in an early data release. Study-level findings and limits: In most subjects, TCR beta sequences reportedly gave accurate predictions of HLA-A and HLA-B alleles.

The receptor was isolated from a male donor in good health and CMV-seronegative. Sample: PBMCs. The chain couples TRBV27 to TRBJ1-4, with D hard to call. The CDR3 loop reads CASSLGQATNEKLFF. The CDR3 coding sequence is TGTGCCAGCAGTTTAGGGCAGGCAACTAATGAAAAACTGTTTTTT.